The sequence of this T cell receptor (beta chain) was determined in a study of T-cell reconstitution after alpha-beta-depleted transplantation in children. The sample holds many counts of this clonotype. Its antigen is not known. General study results and limits: At around two months after transplant, the alpha-beta T cells were reportedly derived from several hundred expanded clones that came from non-depleted graft cells. By one year post-transplant, T-cell counts and diversity largely arose from T cells that were newly produced.

Unique molecular identifiers featured in how the TCRbeta library was prepared. Via MiXCR, TCRdb re-called the PCR reads, giving one row per CDR3 protein. The sample records roughly 150,000 distinct CDR3 sequences, around 10% being singletons. The CDR3 contains 14 residues. Deletions cut 2 bases from V and 3 bases from J, with 9 bases between. Germline V gives CDR1 LGHNA, CDR2 YNFKEQ. Sample: PBMCs, taken before TCRalphabeta/CD19-depleted stem cell transplant. The chain is built from TRBV4-2 and TRBJ2-3; D is ambiguous. This TCR was sampled from a boy between 2 and 10 years old with acute myeloid leukemia, due to receive a stem cell transplant. In DNA, the CDR3 is TGTGCCAGCAGCCAACCACCCGAAACAGATACGCAGTATTTT. Amino acids: CASSQPPETDTQYF.